The clone carrying this TCR beta chain is classed as medium-sized. The sample belongs to a study of early T cells in non-severe SARS-CoV-2 infection. Each CDR3 protein gets one entry after TCRdb re-called the 5' RACE reads with MiXCR. The sample records some 49,000 distinct CDR3 sequences, 3.5% to 5% being singletons. CDR3 length: 14 amino acids. The germline gives CDR1 LGHNA, CDR2 YNFKEQ. After removal of 5 bases from V and 5 bases from J, the junction contained 7 bases not matched to a gene. The chain carries TRBV4-2 and TRBJ2-7; 9 nucleotides match TRBD2. The sequencing sample was made of whole blood. This clonotype was sampled from an adult who was a healthcare worker with PCR-confirmed SARS-CoV-2 infection or an uninfected control (not recorded which). In nucleotides, the CDR3 is TGTGCCAGCAGCGCCGGACTAGCGACGGACGAGCAGTACTTC. The encoded protein is CASSAGLATDEQYF.